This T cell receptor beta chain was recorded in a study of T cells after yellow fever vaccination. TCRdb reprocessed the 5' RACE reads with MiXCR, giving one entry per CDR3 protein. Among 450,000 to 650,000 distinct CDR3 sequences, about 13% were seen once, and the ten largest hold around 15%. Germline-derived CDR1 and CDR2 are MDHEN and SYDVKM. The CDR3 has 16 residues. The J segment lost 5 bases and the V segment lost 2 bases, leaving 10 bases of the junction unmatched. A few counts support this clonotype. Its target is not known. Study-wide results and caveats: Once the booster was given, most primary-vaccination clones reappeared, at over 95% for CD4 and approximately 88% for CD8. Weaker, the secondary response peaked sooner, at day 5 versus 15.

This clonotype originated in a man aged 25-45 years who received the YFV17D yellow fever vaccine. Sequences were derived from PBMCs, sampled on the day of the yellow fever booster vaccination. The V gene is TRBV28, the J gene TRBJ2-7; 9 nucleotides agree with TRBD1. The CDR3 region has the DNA TGTGCCAGCAGTTTAGTACAGGGGGCACCCCGGAACGAGCAGTACTTC. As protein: CASSLVQGAPRNEQYF.